A single sample gave rise to the 19 T cell receptor beta chains below, sequenced in a study of T cell repertoires in cytomegalovirus infection. Via MiXCR, TCRdb re-called the reads, giving one row per CDR3 protein. The data show about 300,000 distinct CDR3 sequences, around 10% seen once. Sequencing input: PBMCs. All receptors derive from a human donor in good health (CMV status not recorded). Some clones in this sample may be carry-over from other donors' samples.

This chain uses TRBV14 with TRBJ1-2, with 9 bases identical to TRBD1. V gave up 4 bases and J gave up 8 bases; unmatched junction bases: 11. The CDR3 extends over 15 amino acids. In germline, CDR1 is SGHDN, CDR2 FVKESK. CDR3 nucleotides: TGTGCCAGCAGCCTAGAGGGACAGGGAGTTCGCGGCTACACCTTC. Translation: CASSLEGQGVRGYTF.

This clonotype was observed at least ten times. The J gene is TRBJ1-6, the V gene TRBV12-3 or TRBV12-4, with TRBD1 as a possible D gene (6 bases). Deletions cut 6 bases from V and 7 bases from J, with 19 bases between. This CDR3 has 16 residues. The CDR3 sequence is CASSNLGRGTNSPLHF. For the CDR3, the DNA is TGTGCCAGCAGCAACCTCGGCCGAGGGACAAATTCACCCCTCCACTTT.

This clonotype was recorded many times. The J gene is TRBJ2-5, the V gene TRBV7-2; 9 bases agree with TRBD2. The CDR3 is made up of 15 amino acids. Looked up from germline, CDR1 is SGHTA and CDR2 is FQGNSA. Unmatched junction bases numbered 3, after V lost 3 bases and J lost 1 base. The CDR3 loop reads CASSFRGGAQETQYF. DNA of the CDR3: TGTGCCAGCAGCTTCCGCGGGGGGGCCCAAGAGACCCAGTACTTC.

This clonotype was detected ten times or more. This chain links TRBV7-2 with TRBJ2-1; 8 bases agree with TRBD1. CDR1 is SGHTA and CDR2 is FQGNSA in the germline V gene. V was clipped by 3 bases and J by 4 bases; unmatched bases: 5. The CDR3 sequence is 15 residues long. The CDR3 coding sequence is TGTGCCAGCAGCTTGGACAGGGCGGGTTACAATGAGCAGTTCTTC. Translating it yields CASSLDRAGYNEQFF.

This clonotype was seen many times. The rearrangement uses TRBV6-5 and TRBJ1-2; D is ambiguous. The CDR3 sequence is 14 residues long. Deletions cut 2 bases from V and 8 bases from J, with 15 bases between. The V gene's germline CDR1 is MNHEY and CDR2 SVGAGI. CDR3 residues: CASSYPGSPRGYTF. The CDR3 region has the DNA TGTGCCAGCAGTTACCCCGGGTCCCCGCGGGGCTACACCTTC.

Many counts were recorded for this clonotype. A junction end diverges from the germline sequence, so it may reflect a read error. The gene calls are TRBV7-9 and TRBJ1-5; a possible D gene is TRBD1 (6 bases). The CDR3 covers 18 residues. Germline CDR1 and CDR2: SEHNR and FQNEAQ (reference sequence). CDR3 sequence (DNA): TGTGCCAGCAGTTTAGCGGGAGTACAGGGTGGGAGCAATCAGCCCCAGCATTTT. Translation: CASSLAGVQGGSNQPQHF.

The V gene is TRBV12-3 or TRBV12-4, the J gene TRBJ2-5, with TRBD2 identical over 13 bases. Unmatched junction bases numbered 6, after V lost 7 bases and J lost 4 bases. The CDR3 sequence is 15 residues long. The CDR3 loop reads CASKLLAGGRETQYF. The DNA of the CDR3 is TGTGCCAGCAAGCTACTAGCGGGGGGGCGAGAGACCCAGTACTTC.

The J gene is TRBJ2-1, the V gene TRBV6-6; the D gene is possibly TRBD2 (5 bases). V lost 6 bases and J 5 bases, leaving 8 bases between the germline ends. Germline CDR1 MNHNY, CDR2 SVGAGI (reference sequence). The CDR3 totals 12 residues. The CDR3 loop is CASRWENNEQFF. In DNA form, the CDR3 reads TGTGCCAGCAGATGGGAGAACAATGAGCAGTTCTTC.

This sequence joins TRBV20-1 and TRBJ1-5; no clear D. This CDR3 has 13 amino acids. CDR1 and CDR2 (germline): DFQATT, SNEGSKA (reference sequence). V lost 1 base to trimming and J lost 7 bases, with 11 bases between them. CDR3 sequence (DNA): TGCAGTGCTAGAGCGGGTGCCCGACAGCCCCAGCATTTT. Its protein product is CSARAGARQPQHF.

At least ten counts were recorded for this clonotype. This rearrangement joins TRBV5-6 to TRBJ1-1; D unclear. V was pared by 4 bases and J by 1 base, with 20 bases between. CDR1 is SGHDT and CDR2 is YYEEEE in the germline V gene. The CDR3 spans 17 residues. This chain's CDR3 is CASSGVGGAYPNTEAFF. The CDR3 nucleotides are TGTGCCAGCAGCGGCGTCGGAGGAGCATATCCGAACACTGAAGCTTTCTTT.

The rearrangement links TRBV6-2 or TRBV6-3 to TRBJ1-2, with 9 nucleotides matching TRBD1. V was clipped by 5 bases and J by 4 bases; unmatched bases: 14. CDR1 and CDR2 from the germline V gene are MNHEY and SVGEGT. The CDR3 runs 17 residues. The CDR3 nucleotides are TGTGCCAGCAGTCCTCCGGGACAGGGAAGAGTCAGCTATGGCTACACCTTC. As protein: CASSPPGQGRVSYGYTF.

With respect to this clonotype: This may arise from a read error, as a much more abundant clone is one base away. The chain recombines TRBV20-1 with TRBJ2-1; possible D gene TRBD1, 5 bases. The CDR3 sequence is 13 residues long. The germline gives CDR1 DFQATT, CDR2 SNEGSKA (reference sequence). CDR3 sequence reads: CSASRVPYNDQFF. CDR3 nucleotide sequence: TGCAGTGCTTCCAGGGTACCCTACAATGACCAGTTCTTC.

Many counts were recorded for this clonotype. The chain couples TRBV10-2 to TRBJ1-1; tentatively, D is TRBD1 (6 bases). V lost 4 bases to trimming and J lost 5 bases, with 14 bases between them. This CDR3 region has 14 residues. Germline values: CDR1 WSHSY, CDR2 SAAADI. CDR3 amino acids: CASSGVQGITEAFF. DNA of the CDR3: TGCGCCAGCAGTGGGGTACAGGGTATAACTGAAGCTTTCTTT.

This clonotype appeared many times. The gene calls are TRBV7-2 and TRBJ2-1; the match to TRBD2 covers 11 bases. The CDR3 contains 18 residues. The germline gives CDR1 SGHTA, CDR2 FQGNSA. V gave up 1 base and J gave up 0 bases; unmatched junction bases: 5. The CDR3 nucleotides read TGTGCCAGCAGCTTAGAAGGTAGCGGGGGGGACTCCTACAATGAGCAGTTCTTC. As protein: CASSLEGSGGDSYNEQFF.

The J gene is TRBJ1-2, the V gene TRBV5-6; TRBD1 is a possible D gene (5 bases). The CDR3 covers 13 residues. CDR1 SGHDT and CDR2 YYEEEE come from the germline V gene. Deletions cut 0 bases from V and 6 bases from J, with 9 bases between. The CDR3 DNA reads TGTGCCAGCAGCTTGGAGGGGACCCATGGCTACACCTTC. Amino acid sequence: CASSLEGTHGYTF.

This clonotype was counted at least ten times. The chain uses TRBV7-3 and TRBJ1-1, with a tentative D call TRBD1 (5 bases). Germline V gene lookup returns CDR1 SGHTA and CDR2 FQGTGA. V lost 2 bases and J lost 3, with 7 bases in between. There are 13 residues in the CDR3. CDR3 nucleotide sequence: TGTGCCAGCAGCTTAGGGGCGTACACTGAAGCTTTCTTT. Its protein is CASSLGAYTEAFF. Looking up the rest from reference TRBV7-3 and TRBJ1-1 gives the full variable domain: GAGVSQTPSNKVTEKGKYVELRCDPISGHTALYWYRQSLGQGPEFLIYFQGTGAADDSGLPNDRFFAVRPEGSVSTLKIQRTERGDSAVYLCASSLGAYTEAFFGQGTRLTVV.

This clonotype was recorded many times. J is TRBJ2-3 and V is TRBV2, with D maybe TRBD2 (6 bases). The CDR3 totals 15 residues. Germline lookup yields CDR1 SNHLY and CDR2 FYNNEI. V shed 6 bases and J shed 2 bases, with 15 bases lying between them. CDR3 sequence reads: CASRTQTSDTDTQYF. CDR3 bases: TGTGCCAGCAGGACCCAGACTAGTGACACAGATACGCAGTATTTT.

This clonotype was seen ten or more times. The chain is built from TRBV7-9 and TRBJ2-3, with 7 bases that match TRBD1. This CDR3 is 12 amino acids long. With V trimmed by 1 base and J by 8 bases, 0 bases remained unmatched. Germline CDR1 and CDR2: SEHNR and FQNEAQ (reference sequence). The CDR3 loop is CASSLGQGTQYF. In DNA, the CDR3 is TGTGCCAGCAGCTTAGGACAGGGTACGCAGTATTTT.

This clonotype was picked up many times. V usage is TRBV6-5 and J usage is TRBJ1-5; the D is unclear. V was shortened by 0 bases and J by 0 bases, with 6 bases between the two germline ends. In germline, CDR1 is MNHEY, CDR2 SVGAGI. This CDR3 comprises 15 residues. The CDR3 is CASSYSDDSNQPQHF. The CDR3 nucleotides read TGTGCCAGCAGTTACTCAGACGATAGCAATCAGCCCCAGCATTTT.